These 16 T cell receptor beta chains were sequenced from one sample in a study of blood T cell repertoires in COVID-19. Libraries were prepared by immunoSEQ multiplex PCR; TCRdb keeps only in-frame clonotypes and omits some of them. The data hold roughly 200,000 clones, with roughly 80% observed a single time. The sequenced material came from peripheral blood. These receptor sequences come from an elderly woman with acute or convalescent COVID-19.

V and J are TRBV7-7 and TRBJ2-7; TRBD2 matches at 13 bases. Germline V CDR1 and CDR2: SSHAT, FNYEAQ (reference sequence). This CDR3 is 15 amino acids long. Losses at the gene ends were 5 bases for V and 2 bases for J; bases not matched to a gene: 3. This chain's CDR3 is CASSPGLAGPYEQYF. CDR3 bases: TGTGCCAGCAGCCCGGGACTAGCGGGGCCCTACGAGCAGTACTTC. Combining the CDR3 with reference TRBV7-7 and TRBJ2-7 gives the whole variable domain GAGVSQSPRYKVTKRGQDVTLRCDPISSHATLYWYQQALGQGPEFLTYFNYEAQPDKSGLPSDRFSAERPEGSISTLTIQRTEQRDSAMYRCASSPGLAGPYEQYFGPGTRLTVT.

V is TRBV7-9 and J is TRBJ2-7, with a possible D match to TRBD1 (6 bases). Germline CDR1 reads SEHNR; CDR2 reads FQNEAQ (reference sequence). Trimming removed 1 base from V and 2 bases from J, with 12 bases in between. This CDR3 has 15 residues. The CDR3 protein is CASSLVQGSTYEQYF. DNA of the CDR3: TGTGCCAGCAGCTTAGTCCAGGGGTCAACCTACGAGCAGTACTTC. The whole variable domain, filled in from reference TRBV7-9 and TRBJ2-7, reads DTGVSQNPRHKITKRGQNVTFRCDPISEHNRLYWYRQTLGQGPEFLTYFQNEAQLEKSRLLSDRFSAERPKGSFSTLEIQRTEQGDSAMYLCASSLVQGSTYEQYFGPGTRLTVT.

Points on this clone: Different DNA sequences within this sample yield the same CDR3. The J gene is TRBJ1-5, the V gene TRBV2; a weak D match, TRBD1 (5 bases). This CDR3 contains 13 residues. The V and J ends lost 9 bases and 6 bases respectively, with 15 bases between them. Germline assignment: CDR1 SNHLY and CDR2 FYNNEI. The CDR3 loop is CASRGGLGQPQHF. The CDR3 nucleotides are TGTGCCAGTCGCGGGGGGTTGGGTCAGCCCCAGCATTTT. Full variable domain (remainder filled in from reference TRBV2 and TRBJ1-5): EPEVTQTPSHQVTQMGQEVILRCVPISNHLYFYWYRQILGQKVEFLVSFYNNEISEKSEIFDDQFSVERPDGSNFTLKIRSTKLEDSAMYFCASRGGLGQPQHFGDGTRLSIL.

This CDR3 reads CATSRGPDSYGYTF. The CDR3, as DNA: TGTGCCACCAGCAGAGGACCGGACAGCTATGGCTACACCTTC. This sequence joins TRBV15 and TRBJ1-2; D is perhaps TRBD1 (6 bases). V dropped 1 base and J dropped 4 bases, with 10 bases sitting between them. Germline values: CDR1 LNHNV, CDR2 YYDKDF (reference sequence). The CDR3 extends over 14 amino acids.

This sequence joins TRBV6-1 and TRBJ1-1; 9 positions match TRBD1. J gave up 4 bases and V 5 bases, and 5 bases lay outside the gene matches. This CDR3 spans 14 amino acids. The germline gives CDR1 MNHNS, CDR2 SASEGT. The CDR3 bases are TGTGCCAGCAGTTTGACAGGGGGGGGCACTGAAGCTTTCTTT. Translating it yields CASSLTGGGTEAFF.

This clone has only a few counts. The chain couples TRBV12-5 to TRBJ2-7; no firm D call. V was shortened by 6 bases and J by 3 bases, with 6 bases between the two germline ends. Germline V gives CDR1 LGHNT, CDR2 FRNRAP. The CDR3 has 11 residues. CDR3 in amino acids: CASGSHYEQYF. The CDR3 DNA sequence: TGTGCTAGTGGGTCACACTACGAGCAGTACTTC.

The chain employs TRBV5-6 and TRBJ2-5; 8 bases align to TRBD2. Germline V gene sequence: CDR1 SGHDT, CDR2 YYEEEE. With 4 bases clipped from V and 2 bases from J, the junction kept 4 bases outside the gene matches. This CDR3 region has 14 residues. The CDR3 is CASSEIAGQETQYF. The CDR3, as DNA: TGTGCCAGCAGCGAGATAGCGGGACAAGAGACCCAGTACTTC.

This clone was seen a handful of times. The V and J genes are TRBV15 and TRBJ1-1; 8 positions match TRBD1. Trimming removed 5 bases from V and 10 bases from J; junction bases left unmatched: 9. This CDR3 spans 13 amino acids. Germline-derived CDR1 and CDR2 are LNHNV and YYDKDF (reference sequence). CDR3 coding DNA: TGTGCCACCAGCCCCACCGCAGGGGGCTTAGCTTTCTTT. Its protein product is CATSPTAGGLAFF. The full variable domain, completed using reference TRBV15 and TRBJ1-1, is DAMVIQNPRYQVTQFGKPVTLSCSQTLNHNVMYWYQQKSSQAPKLLFHYYDKDFNNEADTPDNFQSRRPNTSFCFLDIRSPGLGDTAMYLCATSPTAGGLAFFGQGTRLTVV.

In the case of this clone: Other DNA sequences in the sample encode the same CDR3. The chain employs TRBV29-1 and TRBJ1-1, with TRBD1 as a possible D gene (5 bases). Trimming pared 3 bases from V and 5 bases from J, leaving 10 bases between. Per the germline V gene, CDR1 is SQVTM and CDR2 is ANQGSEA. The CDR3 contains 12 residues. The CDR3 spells CSVEGGATEAFF. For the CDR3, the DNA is TGCAGCGTTGAGGGAGGGGCGACTGAAGCTTTCTTT.

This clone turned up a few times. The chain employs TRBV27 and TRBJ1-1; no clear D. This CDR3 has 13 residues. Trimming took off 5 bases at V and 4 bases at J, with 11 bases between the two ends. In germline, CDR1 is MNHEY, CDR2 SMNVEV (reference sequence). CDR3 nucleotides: TGTGCCAGCAGTGTCATGCGGGGCACTGAAGCTTTCTTT. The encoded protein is CASSVMRGTEAFF.

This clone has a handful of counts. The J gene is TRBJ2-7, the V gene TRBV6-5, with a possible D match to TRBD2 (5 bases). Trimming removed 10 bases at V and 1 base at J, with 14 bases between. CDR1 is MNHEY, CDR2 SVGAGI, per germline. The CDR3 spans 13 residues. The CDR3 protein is CATRPGRSYEQYF. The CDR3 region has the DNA TGTGCCACGAGGCCGGGAAGGTCCTACGAGCAGTACTTC.

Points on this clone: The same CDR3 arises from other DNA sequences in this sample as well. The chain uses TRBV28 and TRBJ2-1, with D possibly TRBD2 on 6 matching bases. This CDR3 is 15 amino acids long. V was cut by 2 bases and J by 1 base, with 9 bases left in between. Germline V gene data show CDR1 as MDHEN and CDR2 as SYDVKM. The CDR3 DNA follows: TGTGCCAGCAGTTTAGGTGGGGGGTCCTACAATGAGCAGTTCTTC. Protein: CASSLGGGSYNEQFF. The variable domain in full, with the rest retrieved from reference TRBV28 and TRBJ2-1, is DVKVTQSSRYLVKRTGEKVFLECVQDMDHENMFWYRQDPGLGLRLIYFSYDVKMKEKGDIPEGYSVSREKKERFSLILESASTNQTSMYLCASSLGGGSYNEQFFGPGTRLTVL.

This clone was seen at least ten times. CDR3 sequence (DNA): TGTGCCAGCAGAGCCGACAGGGGCTCCTATAATTCACCCCTCCACTTT. Translated, it gives CASRADRGSYNSPLHF. The V call is TRBV7-8, the J call TRBJ1-6, with 8 bases that match TRBD1. This CDR3 region has 16 residues. V gave up 6 bases and J gave up 0 bases; unmatched junction bases: 4. Germline loops: CDR1 SGHVS, CDR2 FQNEAQ. Filled out from reference TRBV7-8 and TRBJ1-6, the complete variable domain reads GAGVSQSPRYKVAKRGQDVALRCDPISGHVSLFWYQQALGQGPEFLTYFQNEAQLDKSGLPSDRFFAERPEGSVSTLKIQRTQQEDSAVYLCASRADRGSYNSPLHFGNGTRLTVT.

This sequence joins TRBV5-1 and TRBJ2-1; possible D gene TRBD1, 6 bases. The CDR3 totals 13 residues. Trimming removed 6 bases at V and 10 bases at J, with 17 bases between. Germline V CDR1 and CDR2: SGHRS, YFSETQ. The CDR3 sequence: CASTHSDQGEQFF. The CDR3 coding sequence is TGCGCCAGCACCCACTCAGACCAGGGGGAGCAGTTCTTC.

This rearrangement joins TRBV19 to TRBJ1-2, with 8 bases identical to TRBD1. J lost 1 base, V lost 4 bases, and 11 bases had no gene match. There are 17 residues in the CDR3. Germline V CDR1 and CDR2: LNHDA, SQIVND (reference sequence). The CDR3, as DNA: TGTGCCAGTAGTAAATCGGGACAGGTTATTCTTAACTATGGCTACACCTTC. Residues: CASSKSGQVILNYGYTF.

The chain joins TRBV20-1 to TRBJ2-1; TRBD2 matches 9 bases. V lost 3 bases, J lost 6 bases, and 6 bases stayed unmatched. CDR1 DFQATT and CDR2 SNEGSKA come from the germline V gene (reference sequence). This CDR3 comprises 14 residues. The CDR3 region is CSASPTSGPNEQFF. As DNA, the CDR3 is TGCAGTGCTAGTCCCACTAGCGGGCCCAATGAGCAGTTCTTC.